This T cell receptor beta chain appears in the sequencing data of a study of blood T cell repertoires in COVID-19. Study information: From T cells, B-cell-depleted T cells, or PBMCs came the material, which was cDNA or gDNA.

As handled by the study authors: Amplifying reference gene primers gave estimates of nucleated cell counts. Clones were sequenced by immunoSEQ multiplex PCR, and TCRdb holds only the in-frame ones, with some missing. D and trimming were read from the DNA, whereas the V and J calls and clone size are those reported in that table. The sample gives fewer than 250,000 clones, roughly 86% of which show up once; about 4% is in the top ten. From germline, CDR1 is MNHNS and CDR2 SASEGT. Trimming left V 2 bases short and J 0 bases short, with 10 bases between. The CDR3 is 15 amino acids. This chain uses TRBV6-1 with TRBJ1-2; possibly TRBD1 for D (6 bases). The TCR comes from a middle-aged man with acute or convalescent COVID-19. The sequencing input was peripheral blood. The CDR3 here is CASSEWSGANYGYTF. Written as DNA, the CDR3 is TGTGCCAGCAGTGAATGGTCAGGGGCTAACTATGGCTACACCTTC.